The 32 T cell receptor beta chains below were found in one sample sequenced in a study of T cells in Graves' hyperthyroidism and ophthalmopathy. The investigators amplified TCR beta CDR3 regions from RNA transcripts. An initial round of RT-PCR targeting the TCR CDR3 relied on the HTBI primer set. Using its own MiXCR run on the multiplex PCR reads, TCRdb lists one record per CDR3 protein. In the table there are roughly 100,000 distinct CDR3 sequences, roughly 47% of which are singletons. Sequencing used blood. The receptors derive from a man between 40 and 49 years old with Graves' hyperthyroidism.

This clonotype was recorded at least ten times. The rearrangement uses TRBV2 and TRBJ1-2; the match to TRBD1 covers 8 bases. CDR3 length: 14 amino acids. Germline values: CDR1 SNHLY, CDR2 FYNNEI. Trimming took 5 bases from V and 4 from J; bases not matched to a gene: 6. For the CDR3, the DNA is TGTGCCAGCAGTAACAGGGGGAATCTCTATGGCTACACCTTC. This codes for CASSNRGNLYGYTF.

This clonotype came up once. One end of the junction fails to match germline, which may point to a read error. The CDR3 reads CSVTSNQQFF. CDR3 sequence (DNA): TGCAGCGTGACTAGCAATCAGCAGTTCTTC. V and J are TRBV29-1 and TRBJ2-1; 7 positions match TRBD2. Germline-derived CDR1 and CDR2 are SQVTM and ANQGSEA. The CDR3 extends over 10 amino acids.

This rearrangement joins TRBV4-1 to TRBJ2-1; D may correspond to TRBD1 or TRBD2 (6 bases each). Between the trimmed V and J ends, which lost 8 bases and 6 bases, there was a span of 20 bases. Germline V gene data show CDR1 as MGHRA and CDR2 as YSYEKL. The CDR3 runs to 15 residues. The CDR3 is CASGRGGTRPNEQFF. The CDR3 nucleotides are TGCGCCAGCGGCCGAGGGGGGACTCGCCCCAATGAGCAGTTCTTC.

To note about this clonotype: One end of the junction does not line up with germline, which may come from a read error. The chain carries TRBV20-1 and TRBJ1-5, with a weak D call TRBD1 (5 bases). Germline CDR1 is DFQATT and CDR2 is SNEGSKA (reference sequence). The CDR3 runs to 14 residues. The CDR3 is CSARDAGINQSQHF. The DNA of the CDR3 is TGCAGTGCTAGAGATGCAGGGATCAATCAGTCCCAGCATTTT.

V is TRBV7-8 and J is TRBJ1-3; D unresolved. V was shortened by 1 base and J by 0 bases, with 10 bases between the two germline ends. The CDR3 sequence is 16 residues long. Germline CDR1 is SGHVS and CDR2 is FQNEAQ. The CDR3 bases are TGTGCCAGCAGCTTAGTCGGCGGATTCTCTGGAAACACCATATATTTT. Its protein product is CASSLVGGFSGNTIYF.

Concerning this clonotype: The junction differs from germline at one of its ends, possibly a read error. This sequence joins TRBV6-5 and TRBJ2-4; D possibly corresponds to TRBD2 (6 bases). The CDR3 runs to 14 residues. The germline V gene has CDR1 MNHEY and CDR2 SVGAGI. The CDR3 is CASSYSGAKDIQYF. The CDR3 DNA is TGTGCCAGCAGTTATAGCGGTGCCAAAGACATTCAGTACTTC.

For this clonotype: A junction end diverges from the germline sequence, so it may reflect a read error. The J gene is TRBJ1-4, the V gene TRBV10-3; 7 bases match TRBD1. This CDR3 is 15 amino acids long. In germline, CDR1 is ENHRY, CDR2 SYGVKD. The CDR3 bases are TGTGCCAGCAGTTTTCGGGGGACAGCGAATGAAAAACTGTTTTTT. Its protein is CASSFRGTANEKLFF.

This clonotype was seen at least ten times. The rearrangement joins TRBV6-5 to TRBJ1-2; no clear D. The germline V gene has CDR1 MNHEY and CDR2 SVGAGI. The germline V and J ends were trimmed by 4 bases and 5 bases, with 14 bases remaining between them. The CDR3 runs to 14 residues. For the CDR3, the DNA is TGTGCCAGCAGTTCGTCTGGGGTTCGGTATGGCTACACCTTC. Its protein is CASSSSGVRYGYTF.

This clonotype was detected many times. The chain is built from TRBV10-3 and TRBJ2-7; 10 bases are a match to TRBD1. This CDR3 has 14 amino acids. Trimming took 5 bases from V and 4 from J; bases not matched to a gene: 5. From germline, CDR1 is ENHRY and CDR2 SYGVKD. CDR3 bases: TGTGCCATCAGTCCGGGACAGGGGCTTTACGAGCAGTACTTC. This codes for CAISPGQGLYEQYF.

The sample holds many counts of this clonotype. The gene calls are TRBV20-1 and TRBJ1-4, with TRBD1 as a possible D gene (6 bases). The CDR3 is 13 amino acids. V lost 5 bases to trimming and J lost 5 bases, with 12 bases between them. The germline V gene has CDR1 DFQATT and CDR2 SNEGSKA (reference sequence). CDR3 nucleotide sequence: TGCAGTGCTTCCCATGGGGGCAATGAAAAACTGTTTTTT. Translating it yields CSASHGGNEKLFF.

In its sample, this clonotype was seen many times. The DNA of the CDR3 is TGTGCCAGCAGCTTCCCTAGCGGGGGGGCGATCAATGAGCAGTTCTTC. As protein: CASSFPSGGAINEQFF. The V gene is TRBV11-2, the J gene TRBJ2-1; 12 positions match TRBD2. The germline V gene encodes CDR1 SGHAT and CDR2 FQNNGV. The CDR3 runs 16 residues. Losses at the gene ends were 3 bases for V and 6 bases for J; bases not matched to a gene: 6.

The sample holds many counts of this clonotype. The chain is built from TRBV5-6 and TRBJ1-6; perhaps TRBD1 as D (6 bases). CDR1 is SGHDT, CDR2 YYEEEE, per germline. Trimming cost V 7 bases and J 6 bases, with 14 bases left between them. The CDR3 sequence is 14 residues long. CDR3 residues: CASSRGTSNSPLHF. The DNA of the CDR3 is TGTGCCAGCTCTAGGGGGACATCTAATTCACCCCTCCACTTT.

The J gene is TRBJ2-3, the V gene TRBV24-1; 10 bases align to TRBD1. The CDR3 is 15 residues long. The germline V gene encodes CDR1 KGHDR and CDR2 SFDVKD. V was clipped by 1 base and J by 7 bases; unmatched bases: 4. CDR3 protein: CATSDFWTGGYTQYF. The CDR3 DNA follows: TGTGCCACCAGTGATTTTTGGACAGGGGGTTATACGCAGTATTTT.

Here the CDR3 DNA reads TGTGCCAGCAGCCCCGGCCGGCCGAACACTGAAGCTTTCTTT. Translating gives CASSPGRPNTEAFF. The chain joins TRBV9 to TRBJ1-1, with D uncertain. The CDR3 is made up of 14 amino acids. The germline CDR1 and CDR2 sequences are SGDLS and YYNGEE. V lost 4 bases and J lost 1, with 11 bases in between.

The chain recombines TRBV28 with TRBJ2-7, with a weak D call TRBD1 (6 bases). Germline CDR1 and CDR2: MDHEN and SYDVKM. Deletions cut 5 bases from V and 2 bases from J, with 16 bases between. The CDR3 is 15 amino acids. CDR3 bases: TGTGCCAGCAGTCTACGGACAGTTTTAACCTACGAGCAGTACTTC. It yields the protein CASSLRTVLTYEQYF.

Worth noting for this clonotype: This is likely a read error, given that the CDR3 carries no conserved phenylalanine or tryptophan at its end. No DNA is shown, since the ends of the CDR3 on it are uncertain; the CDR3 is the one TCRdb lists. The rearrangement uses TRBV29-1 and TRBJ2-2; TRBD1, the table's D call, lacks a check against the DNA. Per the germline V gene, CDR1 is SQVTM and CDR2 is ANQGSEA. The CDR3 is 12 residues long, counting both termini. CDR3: CRPGQEHRGAVV.

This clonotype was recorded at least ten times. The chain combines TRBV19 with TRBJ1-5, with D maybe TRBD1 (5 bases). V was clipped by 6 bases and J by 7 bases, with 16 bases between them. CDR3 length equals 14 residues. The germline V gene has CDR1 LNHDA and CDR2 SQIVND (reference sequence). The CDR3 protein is CASSRDGRGQPQHF. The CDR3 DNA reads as TGTGCCAGTAGCCGGGACGGCCGAGGCCAGCCCCAGCATTTT.

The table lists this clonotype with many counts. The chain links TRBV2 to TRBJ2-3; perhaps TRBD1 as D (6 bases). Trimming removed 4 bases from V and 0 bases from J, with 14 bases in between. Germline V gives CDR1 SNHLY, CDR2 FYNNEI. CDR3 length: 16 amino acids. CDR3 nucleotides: TGTGCCAGCAGTGCCCCCGAGGGGACAAGCACAGATACGCAGTATTTT. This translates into CASSAPEGTSTDTQYF.

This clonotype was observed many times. Here the CDR3 DNA reads TGTGCCAGCACCCGTGATTGGGGTAGCAGGTCACCCCTCCACTTT. Protein sequence: CASTRDWGSRSPLHF. The chain is built from TRBV28 and TRBJ1-6; D is unresolved. Per germline, CDR1 MDHEN and CDR2 SYDVKM. V was clipped by 7 bases and J by 10 bases, with 20 bases between them. This CDR3 has 15 residues. Using reference TRBV28 and TRBJ1-6 for the parts outside the CDR3, the full variable domain is DVKVTQSSRYLVKRTGEKVFLECVQDMDHENMFWYRQDPGLGLRLIYFSYDVKMKEKGDIPEGYSVSREKKERFSLILESASTNQTSMYLCASTRDWGSRSPLHFGNGTRLTVT.

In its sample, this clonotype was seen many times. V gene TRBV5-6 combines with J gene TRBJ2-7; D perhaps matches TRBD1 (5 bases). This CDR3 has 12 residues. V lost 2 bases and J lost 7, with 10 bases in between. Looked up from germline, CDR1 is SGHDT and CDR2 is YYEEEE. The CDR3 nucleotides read TGTGCCAGCAGCTTTTTAGGGGATGAGCAGTACTTC. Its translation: CASSFLGDEQYF.

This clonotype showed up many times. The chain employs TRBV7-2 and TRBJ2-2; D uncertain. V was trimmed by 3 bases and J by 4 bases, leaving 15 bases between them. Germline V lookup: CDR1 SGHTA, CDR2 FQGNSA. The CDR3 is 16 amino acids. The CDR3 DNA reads TGTGCCAGCAGCTTTTTGAGGCCCAAGGGCACCGGGGAGCTGTTTTTT. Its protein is CASSFLRPKGTGELFF. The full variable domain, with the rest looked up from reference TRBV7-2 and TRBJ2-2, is GAGVSQSPSNKVTEKGKDVELRCDPISGHTALYWYRQSLGQGLEFLIYFQGNSAPDKSGLPSDRFSAERTGGSVSTLTIQRTQQEDSAVYLCASSFLRPKGTGELFFGEGSRLTVL.

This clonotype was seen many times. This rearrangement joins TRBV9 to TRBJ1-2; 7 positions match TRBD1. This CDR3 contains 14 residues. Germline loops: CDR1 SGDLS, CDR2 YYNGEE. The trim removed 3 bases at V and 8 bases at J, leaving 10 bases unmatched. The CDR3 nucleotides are TGTGCCAGCAGCGGCGGAACAGGGGTTCGGGGCTACACCTTC. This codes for CASSGGTGVRGYTF. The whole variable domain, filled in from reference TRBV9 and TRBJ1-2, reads DSGVTQTPKHLITATGQRVTLRCSPRSGDLSVYWYQQSLDQGLQFLIQYYNGEERAKGNILERFSAQQFPDLHSELNLSSLELGDSALYFCASSGGTGVRGYTFGSGTRLTVV.

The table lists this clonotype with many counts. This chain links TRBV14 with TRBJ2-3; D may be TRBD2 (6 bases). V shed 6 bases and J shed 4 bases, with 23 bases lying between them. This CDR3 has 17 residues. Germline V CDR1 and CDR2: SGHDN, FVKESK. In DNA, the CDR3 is TGTGCCAGCAGTTCTACCGGGAGAAGAGGGGTCGCAGATACGCAGTATTTT. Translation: CASSSTGRRGVADTQYF.

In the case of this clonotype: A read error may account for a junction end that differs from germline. CDR3 bases: TGTGCCAGCAGCCTAAGGGGAGATGGAGATCAGCCCCAGCATTTC. This translates into CASSLRGDGDQPQHF. The gene calls are TRBV7-9 and TRBJ1-5; the D gene is possibly TRBD1 (5 bases). The CDR3 is 15 residues long. From germline, CDR1 is SEHNR and CDR2 FQNEAQ (reference sequence).

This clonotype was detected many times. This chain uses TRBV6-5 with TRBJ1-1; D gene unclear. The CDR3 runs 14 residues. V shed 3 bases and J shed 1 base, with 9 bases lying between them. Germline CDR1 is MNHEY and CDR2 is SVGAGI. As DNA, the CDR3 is TGTGCCAGCAGTTATATCGGGGAGAACACTGAAGCTTTCTTT. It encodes CASSYIGENTEAFF.

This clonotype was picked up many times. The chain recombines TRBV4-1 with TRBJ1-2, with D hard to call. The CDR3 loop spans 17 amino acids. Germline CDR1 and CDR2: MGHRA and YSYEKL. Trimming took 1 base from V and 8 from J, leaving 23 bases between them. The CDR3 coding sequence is TGCGCCAGCAGCCAAGTAGGGTCCGGTGGCCTCCTGGGCGGCTACACCTTC. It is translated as CASSQVGSGGLLGGYTF.

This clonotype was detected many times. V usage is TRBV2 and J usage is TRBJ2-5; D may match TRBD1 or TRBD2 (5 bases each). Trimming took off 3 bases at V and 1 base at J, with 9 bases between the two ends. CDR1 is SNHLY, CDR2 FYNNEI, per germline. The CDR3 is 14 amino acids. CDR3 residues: CASSEGVAQETQYF. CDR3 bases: TGTGCCAGCAGTGAGGGGGTAGCCCAAGAGACCCAGTACTTC.

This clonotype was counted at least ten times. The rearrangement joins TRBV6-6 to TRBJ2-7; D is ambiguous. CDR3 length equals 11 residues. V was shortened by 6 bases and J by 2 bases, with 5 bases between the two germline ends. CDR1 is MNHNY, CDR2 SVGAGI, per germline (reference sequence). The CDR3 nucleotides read TGTGCCAGCAGAAGTACCTACGAGCAGTACTTC. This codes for CASRSTYEQYF.

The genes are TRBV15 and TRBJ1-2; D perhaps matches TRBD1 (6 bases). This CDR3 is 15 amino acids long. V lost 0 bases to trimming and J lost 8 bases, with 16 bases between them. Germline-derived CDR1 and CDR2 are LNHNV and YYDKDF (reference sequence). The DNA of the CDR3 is TGTGCCACCAGCAGAGATCGGAGCTCTGGGGGCGGCTACACCTTC. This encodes CATSRDRSSGGGYTF.

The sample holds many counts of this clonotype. The chain's CDR3 is CASSGGFGYTF. The CDR3, as DNA: TGTGCCAGCAGTGGGGGATTTGGCTACACCTTC. This chain links TRBV27 with TRBJ1-2; TRBD1 might be the D (5 bases). Trimming left V 5 bases short and J 7 bases short, with 8 bases between. The CDR3 runs to 11 residues. Germline loops: CDR1 MNHEY, CDR2 SMNVEV (reference sequence).

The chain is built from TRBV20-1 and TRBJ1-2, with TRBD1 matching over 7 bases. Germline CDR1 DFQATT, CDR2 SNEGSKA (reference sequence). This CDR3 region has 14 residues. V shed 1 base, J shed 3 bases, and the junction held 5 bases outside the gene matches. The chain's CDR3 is CSARGKGADYGYTF. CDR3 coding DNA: TGCAGTGCTAGAGGCAAGGGGGCGGACTATGGCTACACCTTC.

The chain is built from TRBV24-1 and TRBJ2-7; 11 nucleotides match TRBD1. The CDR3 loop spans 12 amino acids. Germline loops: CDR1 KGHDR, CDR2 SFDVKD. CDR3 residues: CARGQGAYEQYF. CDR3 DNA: TGTGCGCGCGGACAGGGGGCGTACGAGCAGTACTTC.